Described below is a single T cell receptor beta chain sequence and its context. An end of the junction does not agree with germline; a read error may underlie this. The sample belongs to a study of identical twins. CDR3 length: 16 amino acids. TCRdb passed the 5' RACE reads through MiXCR, listing each CDR3 protein once. This table holds under 300,000 distinct CDR3 sequences, about 14% found once. The specimen sequenced was memory (CD45RO+) T cells sorted from blood. The J gene is TRBJ2-2, the V gene TRBV12-3 or TRBV12-4, with D possibly matching TRBD2 (6 bases). This receptor was taken from a young woman in good health. CDR3: CASRLGLTGVGGELFF. CDR3 DNA: TGTGCCAGCAGATTAGGACTAACGGGAGTAGGGGGGGAGCTGTTTTTT.